The clone carrying this T cell receptor (beta chain) was counted at least ten times. Germline CDR1 is MNHEY and CDR2 is SVGAGI. This CDR3 has 14 residues. Deletions cut 6 bases from V and 2 bases from J, with 14 bases between. Clones were sequenced by immunoSEQ multiplex PCR, and TCRdb holds only the in-frame ones, with some missing. The repertoire holds 200,000 to 250,000 clones, with around 83% as singletons. Participants reported their clinical history, and cohort assignment relied on those reports. The data originate from a study of blood T cell repertoires in COVID-19. Turning to the study itself: Sources were T cells, B-cell-depleted T cells, or PBMCs; the material itself was cDNA or gDNA.

The receptor was isolated from a woman aged 40-49 years with acute COVID-19. The sample consisted of PBMCs or T cells enriched from blood (not recorded which). The chain links TRBV6-5 to TRBJ2-7; D is possibly TRBD2 (6 bases). CDR3 nucleotides: TGTGCCAGCAGAGGAGGGACGGGCACCTACGAGCAGTACTTC. Amino acid sequence: CASRGGTGTYEQYF.